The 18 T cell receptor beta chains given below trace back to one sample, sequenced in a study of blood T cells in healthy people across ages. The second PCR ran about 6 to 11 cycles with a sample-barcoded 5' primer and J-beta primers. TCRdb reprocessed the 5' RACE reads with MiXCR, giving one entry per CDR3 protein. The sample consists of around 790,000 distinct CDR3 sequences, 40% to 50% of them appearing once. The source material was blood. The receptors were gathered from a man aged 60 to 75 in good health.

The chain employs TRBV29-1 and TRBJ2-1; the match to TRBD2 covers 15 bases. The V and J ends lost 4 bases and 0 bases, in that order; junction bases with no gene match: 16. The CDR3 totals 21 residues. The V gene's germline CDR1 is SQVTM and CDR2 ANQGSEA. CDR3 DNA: TGCAGCGTTGCGCTAGGTTTTGGACTAGCGGGGGGGATTAGCTCCTACAATGAGCAGTTCTTC. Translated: CSVALGFGLAGGISSYNEQFF.

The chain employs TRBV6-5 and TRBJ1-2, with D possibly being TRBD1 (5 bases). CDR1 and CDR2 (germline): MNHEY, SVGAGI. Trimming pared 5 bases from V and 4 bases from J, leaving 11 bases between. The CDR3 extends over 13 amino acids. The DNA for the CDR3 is TGTGCCAGCAGTAACAACAGGCGCTATGGCTACACCTTC. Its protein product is CASSNNRRYGYTF.

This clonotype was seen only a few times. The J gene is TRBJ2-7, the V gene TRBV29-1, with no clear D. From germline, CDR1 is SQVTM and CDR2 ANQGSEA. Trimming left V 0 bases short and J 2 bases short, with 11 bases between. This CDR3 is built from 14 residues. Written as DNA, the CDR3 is TGCAGCGTTGAAGAGGGTAAAAACCCCTACGAGCAGTACTTC. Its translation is CSVEEGKNPYEQYF.

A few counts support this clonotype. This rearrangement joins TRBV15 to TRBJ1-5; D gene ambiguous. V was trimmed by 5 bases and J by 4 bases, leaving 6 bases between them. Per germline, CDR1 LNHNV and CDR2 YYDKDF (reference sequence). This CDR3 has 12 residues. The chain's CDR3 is CATSPANQPQHF. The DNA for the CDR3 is TGTGCCACCAGCCCCGCTAATCAGCCCCAGCATTTT.

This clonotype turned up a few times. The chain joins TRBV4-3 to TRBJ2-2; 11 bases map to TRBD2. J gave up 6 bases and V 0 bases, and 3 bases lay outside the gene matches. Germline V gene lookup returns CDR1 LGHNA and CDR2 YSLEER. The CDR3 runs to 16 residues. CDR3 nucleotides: TGCGCCAGCAGCCAAGATCTGACTAGCGGGGCCGGGGAGCTGTTTTTT. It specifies CASSQDLTSGAGELFF.

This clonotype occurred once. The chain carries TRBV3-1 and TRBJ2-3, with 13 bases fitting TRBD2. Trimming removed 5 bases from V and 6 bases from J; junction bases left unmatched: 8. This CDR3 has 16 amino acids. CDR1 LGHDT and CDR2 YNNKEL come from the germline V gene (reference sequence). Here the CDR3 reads CASSETGTSGVDTQYF. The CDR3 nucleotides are TGTGCCAGCAGCGAAACCGGGACTAGCGGGGTTGATACGCAGTATTTT.

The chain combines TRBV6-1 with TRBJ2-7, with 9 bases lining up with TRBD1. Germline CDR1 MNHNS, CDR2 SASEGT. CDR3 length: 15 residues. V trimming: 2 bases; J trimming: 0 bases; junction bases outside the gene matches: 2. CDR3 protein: CASSEMTGGSYEQYF. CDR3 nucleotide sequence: TGTGCCAGCAGTGAAATGACAGGGGGCTCCTACGAGCAGTACTTC.

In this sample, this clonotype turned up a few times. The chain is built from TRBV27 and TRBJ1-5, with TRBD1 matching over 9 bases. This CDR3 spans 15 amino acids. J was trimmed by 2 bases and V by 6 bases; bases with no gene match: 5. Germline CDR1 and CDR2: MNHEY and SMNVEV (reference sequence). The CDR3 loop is CASRSQGAGNQPQHF. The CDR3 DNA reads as TGTGCCAGCAGATCACAGGGGGCTGGCAATCAGCCCCAGCATTTT.

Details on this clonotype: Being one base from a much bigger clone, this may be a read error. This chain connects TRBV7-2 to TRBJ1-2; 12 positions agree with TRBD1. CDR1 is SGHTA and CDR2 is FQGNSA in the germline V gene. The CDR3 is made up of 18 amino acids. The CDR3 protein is CASSLGAGTGGANYGCTF. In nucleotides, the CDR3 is TGTGCCAGCAGCTTAGGGGCCGGGACAGGGGGCGCTAACTATGGCTGCACCTTC.

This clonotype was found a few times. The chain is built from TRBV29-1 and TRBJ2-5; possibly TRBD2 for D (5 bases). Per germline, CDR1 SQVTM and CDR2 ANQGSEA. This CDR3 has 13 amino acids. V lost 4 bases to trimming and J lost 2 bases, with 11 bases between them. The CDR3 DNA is TGCAGCGTTGCCGGCAGCGGTCAAGAGACCCAGTACTTC. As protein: CSVAGSGQETQYF.

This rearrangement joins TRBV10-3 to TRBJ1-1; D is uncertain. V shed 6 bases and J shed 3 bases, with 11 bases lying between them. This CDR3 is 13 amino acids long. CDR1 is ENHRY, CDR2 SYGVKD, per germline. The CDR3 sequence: CAIRDGVDTEAFF. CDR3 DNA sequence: TGTGCCATCAGGGACGGGGTGGACACTGAAGCTTTCTTT.

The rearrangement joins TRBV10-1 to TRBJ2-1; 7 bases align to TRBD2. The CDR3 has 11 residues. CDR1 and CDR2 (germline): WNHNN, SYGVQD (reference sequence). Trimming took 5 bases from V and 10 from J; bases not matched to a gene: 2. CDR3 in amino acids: CASSNGGEQFF. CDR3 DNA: TGCGCCAGCAGTAACGGGGGGGAGCAGTTCTTC.

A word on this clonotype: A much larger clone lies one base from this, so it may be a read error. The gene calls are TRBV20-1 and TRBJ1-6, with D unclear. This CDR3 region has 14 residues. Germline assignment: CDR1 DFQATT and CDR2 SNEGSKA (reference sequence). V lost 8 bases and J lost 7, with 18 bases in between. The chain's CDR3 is CSPTPGSNNSPLHF. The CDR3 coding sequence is TGCAGTCCTACACCGGGATCTAACAATTCACCCCTCCACTTT.

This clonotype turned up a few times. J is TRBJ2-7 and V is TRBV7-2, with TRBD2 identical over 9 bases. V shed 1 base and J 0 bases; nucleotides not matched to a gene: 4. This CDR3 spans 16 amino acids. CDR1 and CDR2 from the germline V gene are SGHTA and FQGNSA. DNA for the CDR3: TGTGCCAGCAGCTTAGGTCCTAGCGGGAACTCCTACGAGCAGTACTTC. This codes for CASSLGPSGNSYEQYF. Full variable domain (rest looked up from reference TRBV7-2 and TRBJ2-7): GAGVSQSPSNKVTEKGKDVELRCDPISGHTALYWYRQSLGQGLEFLIYFQGNSAPDKSGLPSDRFSAERTGGSVSTLTIQRTQQEDSAVYLCASSLGPSGNSYEQYFGPGTRLTVT.

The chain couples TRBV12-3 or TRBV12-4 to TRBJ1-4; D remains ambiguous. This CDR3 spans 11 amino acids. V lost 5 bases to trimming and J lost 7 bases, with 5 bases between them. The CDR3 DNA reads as TGTGCCAGCAGTAAAAGTGAAAAACTGTTTTTT. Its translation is CASSKSEKLFF.

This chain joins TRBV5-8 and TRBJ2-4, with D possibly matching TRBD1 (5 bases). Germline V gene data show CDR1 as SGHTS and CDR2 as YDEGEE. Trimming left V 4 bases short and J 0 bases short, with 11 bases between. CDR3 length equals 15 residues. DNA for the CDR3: TGTGCCAGCAGCAAGCAGGGTTTAGCCAAAAACATTCAGTACTTC. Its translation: CASSKQGLAKNIQYF.

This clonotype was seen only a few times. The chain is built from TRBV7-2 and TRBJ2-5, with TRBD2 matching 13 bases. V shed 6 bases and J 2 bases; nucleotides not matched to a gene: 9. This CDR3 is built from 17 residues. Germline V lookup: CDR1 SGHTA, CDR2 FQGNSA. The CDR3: CASSQRTSGGLQETQYF. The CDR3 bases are TGTGCCAGCAGTCAAAGGACTAGCGGGGGTTTACAAGAGACCCAGTACTTC.

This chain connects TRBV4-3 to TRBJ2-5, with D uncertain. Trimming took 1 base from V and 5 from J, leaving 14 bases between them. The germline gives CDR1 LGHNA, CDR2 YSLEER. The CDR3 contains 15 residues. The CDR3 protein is CASSQGGRVKETQYF. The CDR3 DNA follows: TGCGCCAGCAGCCAAGGAGGAAGGGTTAAGGAGACCCAGTACTTC.